This T cell receptor (beta chain) is drawn from a study of cytomegalovirus exposure and HLA in healthy donors. Findings and limits, study-wide: A classifier reportedly called cytomegalovirus status with high sensitivity and specificity.

Use of 60 Vbeta and 13 Jbeta primers characterized the PCR. The data were produced by immunoSEQ multiplex PCR, yet TCRdb's version contains in-frame clones alone and is incomplete. Of about 69,000 clones listed, 68% are singletons. Comments on this clone: Its target is unknown.

V was clipped by 3 bases and J by 5 bases, with 15 bases between them. Looked up from germline, CDR1 is SGHNT and CDR2 is YYREEE (reference sequence). The CDR3 totals 15 residues. The sequence derives from a woman in her thirties in good health and CMV-seronegative. The rearrangement uses TRBV5-4 and TRBJ1-5; D unresolved. The sample was PBMCs. DNA for the CDR3: TGTGCCAGCAGCTGGGGAGGTGGAGCAGATCAGCCCCAGCATTTT. This sequence encodes CASSWGGGADQPQHF.